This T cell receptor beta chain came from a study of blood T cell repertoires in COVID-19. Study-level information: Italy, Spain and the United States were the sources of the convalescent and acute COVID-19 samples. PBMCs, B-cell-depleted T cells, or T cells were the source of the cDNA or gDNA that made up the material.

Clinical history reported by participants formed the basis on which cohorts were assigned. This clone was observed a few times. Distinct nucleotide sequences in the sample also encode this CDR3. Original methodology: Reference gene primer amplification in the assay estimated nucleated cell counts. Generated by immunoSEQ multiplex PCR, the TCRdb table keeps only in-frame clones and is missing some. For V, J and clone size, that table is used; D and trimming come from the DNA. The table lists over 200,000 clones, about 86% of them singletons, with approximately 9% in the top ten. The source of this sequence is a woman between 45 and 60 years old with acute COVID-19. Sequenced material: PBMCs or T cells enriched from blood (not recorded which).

Here the CDR3 reads CASSLTGVSGNTIYF. The CDR3 region has the DNA TGTGCCAGCAGTTTAACAGGTGTCTCTGGAAACACCATATATTTT. The rearrangement links TRBV27 to TRBJ1-3; TRBD1 is a possible D gene (5 bases). V gave up 2 bases and J gave up 0 bases, with 8 bases separating them. Germline V gene sequence: CDR1 MNHEY, CDR2 SMNVEV (reference sequence). The CDR3 consists of 15 residues.